This T cell receptor beta chain was observed in a study of blood T cell repertoires in COVID-19 (dated by TCRdb to 2018 to 2021). Concerning the study at large: The collaborator samples originated in the United States, Italy and Spain and spanned the acute and convalescent phases of COVID-19. The material from the prospective study consisted of cDNA or gDNA derived from T cells, B-cell-depleted T cells, or PBMCs. Subjects who had been exposed to COVID-19, were actively infected with it, or had recovered from it provided the deeply sampled blood TCRbeta repertoires that made up the dataset. The repertoires were made available in a free public database intended to serve as a resource for research on the immune response to SARS-CoV-2. The samples were drawn from two sources: the first 160 participants of the ongoing ImmuneRACE study, and 1,200 or so subjects contributed by 6 global collaborators. A de-identified subject ID, COVID-19 status, age in years and sex were almost always included in the sample metadata. Where available, HLA class I and class II types were obtained from metadata supplied by the sample provider rather than from assay-based typing.

TCRbeta CDR3 regions were amplified from genomic DNA using the immunoSEQ Assay, a bias-controlled multiplex PCR. Processing in the source paper ran as follows. Nucleated cell counts per sample were estimated from amplification of reference gene primers within the assay. Sequence reads were collapsed and filtered to measure the absolute abundance of every unique TCRbeta CDR3 rearrangement. For each sample, productive Simpson clonality was calculated as the square root of Simpson's diversity index over productive rearrangements. TCRdb's version of the immuneACCESS table is confined to in-frame rearrangements and falls short of the full clone set. An unresolved V gene accounts for under half of the shortfall where checked; the remainder is of unknown origin. D and trimming come from the DNA, and the V and J calls and clone size come from that table. The sample profile shows 100,000 to 150,000 clones; 60% to 80% of them were found once. Of the sample, about 6.3% falls within the top ten clones.

Broader findings and caveats from the paper: How much clinical and demographic metadata was included differed by source and by participant, and the metadata was provided uncurated.

One collaborating source in Seattle enrolled patients during active infection and followed them longitudinally through the course of disease. The collaborating institutions used their own protocols to collect whole blood in K2EDTA tubes. Collaborator samples were shipped for TCRbeta analysis as frozen whole blood, isolated PBMCs, or DNA extracted from either sample type. V gives up 0 bases and J gives up 7 bases, and the segment between their germline ends measures 7 bases. The germline V gene yields SGHRS for CDR1 and YFSETQ for CDR2. The CDR3 measures 13 amino acids from cysteine to phenylalanine. The CDR3 DNA has 39 bases and is translated from base 1. Points on this clone: There is no known antigen for this receptor. No much larger clonotype is one base removed from it; base qualities were not supplied.

The TCR originated in a man older than 75 with COVID-19, enrolled during active disease. The chain joins TRBV5-1 to TRBJ1-4; perhaps TRBD1 is the D gene, with 5 bases matching. Sequencing used peripheral blood. The CDR3 protein: CASSLADTEKLFF. The sequenced DNA is TGCGCCAGCAGCTTGGCGGACACTGAAAAACTGTTTTTT.